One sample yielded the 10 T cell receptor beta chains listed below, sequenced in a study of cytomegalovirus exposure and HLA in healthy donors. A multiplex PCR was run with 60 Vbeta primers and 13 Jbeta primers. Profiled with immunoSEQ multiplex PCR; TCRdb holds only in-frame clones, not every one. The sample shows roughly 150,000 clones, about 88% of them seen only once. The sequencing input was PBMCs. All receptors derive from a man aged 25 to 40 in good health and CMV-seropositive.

CDR3 protein: CASSFSQGENIQYF. Written as DNA, the CDR3 is TGTGCCAGTAGCTTCTCGCAGGGCGAGAACATTCAGTACTTC. The chain combines TRBV19 with TRBJ2-4; D might be TRBD1 (5 bases). The CDR3 loop spans 14 amino acids. V dropped 6 bases and J dropped 7 bases, with 16 bases sitting between them. Germline CDR1 and CDR2: LNHDA and SQIVND (reference sequence).

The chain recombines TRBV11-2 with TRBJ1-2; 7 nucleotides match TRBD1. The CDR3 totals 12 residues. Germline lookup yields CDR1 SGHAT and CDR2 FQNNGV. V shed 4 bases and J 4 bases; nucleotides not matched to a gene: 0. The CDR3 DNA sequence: TGTGCCAGCAGCTGGGACAGCTATGGCTACACCTTC. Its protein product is CASSWDSYGYTF.

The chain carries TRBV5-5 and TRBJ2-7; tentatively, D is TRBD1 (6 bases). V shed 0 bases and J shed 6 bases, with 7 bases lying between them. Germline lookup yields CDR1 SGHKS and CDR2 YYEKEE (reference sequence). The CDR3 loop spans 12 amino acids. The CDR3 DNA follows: TGTGCCAGCAGCTTGGGAGGGGGCGAGCAGTACTTC. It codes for CASSLGGGEQYF.

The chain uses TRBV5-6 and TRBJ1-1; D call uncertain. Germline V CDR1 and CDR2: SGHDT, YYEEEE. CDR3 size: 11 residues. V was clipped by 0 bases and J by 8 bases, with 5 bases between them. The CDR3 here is CASSLGEEAFF. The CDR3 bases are TGTGCCAGCAGCTTGGGGGAGGAAGCTTTCTTT.

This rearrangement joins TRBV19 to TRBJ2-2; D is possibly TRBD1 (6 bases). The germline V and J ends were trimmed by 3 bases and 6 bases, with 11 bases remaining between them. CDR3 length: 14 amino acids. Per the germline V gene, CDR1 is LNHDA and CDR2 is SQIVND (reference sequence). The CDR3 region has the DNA TGTGCCAGTAGTATGTTGGACAGCGCCGGGGAGCTGTTTTTT. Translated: CASSMLDSAGELFF.

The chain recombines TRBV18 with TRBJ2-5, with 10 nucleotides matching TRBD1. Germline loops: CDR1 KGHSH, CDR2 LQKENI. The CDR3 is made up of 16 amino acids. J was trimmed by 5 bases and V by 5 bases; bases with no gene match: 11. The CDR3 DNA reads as TGTGCCAGCTCAGCTCAAGACAGGGGGCGGGGGGAGACCCAGTACTTC. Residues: CASSAQDRGRGETQYF.

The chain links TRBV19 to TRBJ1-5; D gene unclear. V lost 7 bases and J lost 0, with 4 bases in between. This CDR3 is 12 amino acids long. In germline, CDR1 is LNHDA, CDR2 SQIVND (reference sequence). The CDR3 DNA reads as TGTGCCAGTACAGATAGCAATCAGCCCCAGCATTTT. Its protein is CASTDSNQPQHF.

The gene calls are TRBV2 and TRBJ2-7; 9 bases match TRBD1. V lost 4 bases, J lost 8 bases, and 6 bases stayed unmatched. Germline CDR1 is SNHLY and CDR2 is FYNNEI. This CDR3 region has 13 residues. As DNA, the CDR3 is TGTGCCAGCAGTGGGGACAGGGATGGTAAGCAGTACTTC. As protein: CASSGDRDGKQYF. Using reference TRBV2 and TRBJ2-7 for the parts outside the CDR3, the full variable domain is EPEVTQTPSHQVTQMGQEVILRCVPISNHLYFYWYRQILGQKVEFLVSFYNNEISEKSEIFDDQFSVERPDGSNFTLKIRSTKLEDSAMYFCASSGDRDGKQYFGPGTRLTVT.

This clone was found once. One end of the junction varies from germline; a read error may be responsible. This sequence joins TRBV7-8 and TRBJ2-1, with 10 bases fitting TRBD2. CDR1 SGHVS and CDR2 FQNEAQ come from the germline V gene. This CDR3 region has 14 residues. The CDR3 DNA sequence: TGTGCCAGCAGCATGGAAACTAGCGGGGCCTCGAAGCTCTTC. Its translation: CASSMETSGASKLF.

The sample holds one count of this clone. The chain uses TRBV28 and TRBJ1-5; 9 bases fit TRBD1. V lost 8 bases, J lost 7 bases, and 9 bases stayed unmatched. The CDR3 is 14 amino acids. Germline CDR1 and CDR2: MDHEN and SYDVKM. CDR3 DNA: TGTGCCAGCGACGAACAGGGGGCTCGGCAGCCCCAGCATTTT. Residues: CASDEQGARQPQHF.